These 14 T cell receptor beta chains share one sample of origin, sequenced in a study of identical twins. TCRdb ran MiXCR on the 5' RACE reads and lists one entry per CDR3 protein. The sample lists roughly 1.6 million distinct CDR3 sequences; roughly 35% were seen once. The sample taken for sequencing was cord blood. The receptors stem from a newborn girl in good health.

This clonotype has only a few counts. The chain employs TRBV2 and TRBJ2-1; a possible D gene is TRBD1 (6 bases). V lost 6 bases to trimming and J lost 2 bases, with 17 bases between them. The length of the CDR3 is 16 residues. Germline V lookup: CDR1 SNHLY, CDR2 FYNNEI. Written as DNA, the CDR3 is TGTGCCAGCAGGGCCGGGACACCCTTTGCCTACAATGAGCAGTTCTTC. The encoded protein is CASRAGTPFAYNEQFF.

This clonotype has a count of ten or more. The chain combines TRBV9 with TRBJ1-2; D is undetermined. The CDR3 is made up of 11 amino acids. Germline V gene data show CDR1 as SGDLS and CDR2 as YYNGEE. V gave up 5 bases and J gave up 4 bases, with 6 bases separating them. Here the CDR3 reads CASSAFYGYTF. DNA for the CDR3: TGTGCCAGCAGTGCATTCTATGGCTACACCTTC.

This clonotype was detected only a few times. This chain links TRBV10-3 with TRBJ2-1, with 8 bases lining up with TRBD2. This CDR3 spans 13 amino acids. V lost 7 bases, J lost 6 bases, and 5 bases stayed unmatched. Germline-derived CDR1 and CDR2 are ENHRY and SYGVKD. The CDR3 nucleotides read TGTGCCATCACCCGGGAGGGTGGCAATGAGCAGTTCTTC. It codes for CAITREGGNEQFF.

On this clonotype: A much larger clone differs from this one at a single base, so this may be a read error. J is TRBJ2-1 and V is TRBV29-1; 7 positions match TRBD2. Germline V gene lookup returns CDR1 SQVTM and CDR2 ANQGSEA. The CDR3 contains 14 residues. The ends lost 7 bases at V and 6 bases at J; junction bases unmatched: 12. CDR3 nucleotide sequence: TGCAGCGCTTCCCTACGACTAGCTCGCAATGAGCAGTTCTTC. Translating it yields CSASLRLARNEQFF.

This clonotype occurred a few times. CDR3 coding DNA: TGTGCCAGCAGCCAAGCGCTAGCGGGAGCCGGGAATGAGCAGTTCTTC. Residues: CASSQALAGAGNEQFF. The chain is built from TRBV4-2 and TRBJ2-1; 10 nucleotides match TRBD2. Germline V CDR1 and CDR2: LGHNA, YNFKEQ. V was clipped by 1 base and J by 7 bases; unmatched bases: 7. There are 16 residues in the CDR3.

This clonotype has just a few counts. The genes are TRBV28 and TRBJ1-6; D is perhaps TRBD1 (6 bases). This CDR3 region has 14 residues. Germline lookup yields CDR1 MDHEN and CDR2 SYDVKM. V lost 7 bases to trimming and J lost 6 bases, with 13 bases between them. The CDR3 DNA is TGTGCCAGCACCTTGGGGGGCCCTAATTCACCCCTCCACTTT. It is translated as CASTLGGPNSPLHF.

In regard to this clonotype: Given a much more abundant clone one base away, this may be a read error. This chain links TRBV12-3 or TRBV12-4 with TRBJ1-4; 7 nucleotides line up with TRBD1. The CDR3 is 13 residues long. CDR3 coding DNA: TGTACCAGCAGGGAGACAGGGATCGGAAAACTGTTTTTT. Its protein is CTSRETGIGKLFF.

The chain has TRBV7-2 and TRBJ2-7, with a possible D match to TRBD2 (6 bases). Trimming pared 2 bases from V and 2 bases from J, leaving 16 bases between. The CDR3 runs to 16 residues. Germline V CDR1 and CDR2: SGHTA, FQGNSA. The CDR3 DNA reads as TGTGCCAGCAGCTTACGTGGGCTAGCGACCACCTACGAGCAGTACTTC. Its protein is CASSLRGLATTYEQYF.

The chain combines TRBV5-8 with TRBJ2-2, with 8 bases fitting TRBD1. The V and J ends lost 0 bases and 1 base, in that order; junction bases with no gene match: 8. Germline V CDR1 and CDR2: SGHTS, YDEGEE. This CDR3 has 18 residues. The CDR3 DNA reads TGTGCCAGCAGCTTGGGTGGACAGGGCATATGGAACACCGGGGAGCTGTTTTTT. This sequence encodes CASSLGGQGIWNTGELFF.

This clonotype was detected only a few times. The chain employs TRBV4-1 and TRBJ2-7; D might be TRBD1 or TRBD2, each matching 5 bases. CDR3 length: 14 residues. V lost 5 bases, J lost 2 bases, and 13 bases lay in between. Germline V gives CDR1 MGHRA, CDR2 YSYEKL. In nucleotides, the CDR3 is TGCGCCAGCAGCATCCGGGACGGCCCCTACGAGCAGTACTTC. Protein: CASSIRDGPYEQYF.

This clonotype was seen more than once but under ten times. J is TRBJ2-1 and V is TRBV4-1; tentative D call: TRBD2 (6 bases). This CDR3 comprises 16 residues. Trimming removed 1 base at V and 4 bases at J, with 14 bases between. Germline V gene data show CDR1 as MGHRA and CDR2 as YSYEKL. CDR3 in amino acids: CASSQVAGPRYNEQFF. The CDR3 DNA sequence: TGCGCCAGCAGCCAAGTTGCGGGACCCAGATACAATGAGCAGTTCTTC.

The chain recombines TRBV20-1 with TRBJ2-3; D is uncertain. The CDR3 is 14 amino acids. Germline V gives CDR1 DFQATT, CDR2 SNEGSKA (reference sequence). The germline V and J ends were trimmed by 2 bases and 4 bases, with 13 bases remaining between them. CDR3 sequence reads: CSARSLIAADTQYF. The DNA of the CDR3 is TGCAGTGCTAGATCCCTAATTGCTGCAGATACGCAGTATTTT.

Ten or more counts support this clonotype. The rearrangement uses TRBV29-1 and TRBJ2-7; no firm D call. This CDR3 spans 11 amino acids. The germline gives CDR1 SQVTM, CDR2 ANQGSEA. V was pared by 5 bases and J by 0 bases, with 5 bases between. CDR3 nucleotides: TGCAGCGTTTCCAGCTCCTACGAGCAGTACTTC. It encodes CSVSSSYEQYF.

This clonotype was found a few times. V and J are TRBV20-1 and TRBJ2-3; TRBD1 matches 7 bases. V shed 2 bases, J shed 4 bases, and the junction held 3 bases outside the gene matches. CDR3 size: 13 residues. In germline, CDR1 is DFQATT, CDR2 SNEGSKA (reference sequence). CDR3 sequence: CSARITGADTQYF. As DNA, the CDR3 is TGCAGTGCTAGAATAACAGGGGCAGATACGCAGTATTTT.